A selection of T cell receptor beta chains follows, all from one sample in a study of blood T cell repertoires in COVID-19. This table comes from immunoSEQ multiplex PCR, and its TCRdb copy is limited to in-frame clones, with some not included. The sample gives a few hundred thousand clones, roughly 89% of which show up once; 2% to 2.5% is in the top ten. Sequencing used peripheral blood. These receptors all stem from an older woman with COVID-19, enrolled during active disease. CDR3s include the opening cysteine and the closing phenylalanine or tryptophan. A D gene is named only where the DNA matches it firmly. Only part of the rows carry a size: once, few, many, or a class if the clone is expanded.

>TRBD2|-|TRBV11-3|TRBJ2-3
CASSLGNGGSTDTQYF
TGTGCCAGCAGCTTAGGGAACGGGGGGAGCACAGATACGCAGTATTTT
>TRBD1|-|TRBV11-2|TRBJ1-2
CASSPGQGTIYGYTF
TGTGCCAGCAGCCCCGGACAGGGCACCATCTATGGCTACACCTTC
>TRBD1|-|TRBV7-9|TRBJ2-5
CASSFRTGQQETQYF
TGTGCCAGCAGCTTTAGGACAGGACAACAAGAGACCCAGTACTTC
>TRBD2|-|TRBV15|TRBJ2-3
CATSRDRTSGGVGTDTQYF
TGTGCCACCAGCAGAGATAGGACTAGCGGGGGGGTAGGCACAGATACGCAGTATTTT
>-|-|TRBV25-1|TRBJ1-4
CASSDTIEAPGKLFF
TGTGCCAGCAGTGACACAATCGAGGCCCCTGGAAAACTGTTTTTT
>-|-|TRBV3-1/TRBV3-2|TRBJ1-5
CASSQDDPGNQPQHF
TGTGCCAGCAGCCAAGACGACCCGGGGAATCAGCCCCAGCATTTT
>-|-|TRBV4-1|TRBJ1-1
CASSQVRREAFF
TGCGCCAGCAGCCAAGTCCGTAGAGAAGCTTTCTTT
>-|-|TRBV11-2|TRBJ1-2
CASSLSSGQNYGYTF
TGTGCCAGCAGCTTAAGTTCAGGACAAAACTATGGCTACACCTTC
>TRBD1|-|TRBV4-3|TRBJ2-7
CASSQAGTGSYEQYF
TGCGCCAGCAGCCAAGCCGGGACAGGGTCCTACGAGCAGTACTTC
>-|once|TRBV4-1|TRBJ1-2
CASQSLGVNYGYTF
TGCGCCAGTCAGTCCCTCGGAGTTAACTATGGCTACACCTTC